These 7 T cell receptor beta chains came from one sample sequenced in a study of Graves' ophthalmopathy and Graves' hyperthyroidism. RNA transcripts yielded amplified TCR beta CDR3 regions. Scientists carried out first-round RT-PCR using HTBI primers and then a second-round multiplex PCR. A single record per CDR3 protein comes from TCRdb applying MiXCR to the multiplex PCR reads. The data show approximately 480,000 distinct CDR3 sequences, about 15% seen once. The sample comprised blood. The receptor set was obtained from a woman in her thirties with Graves' ophthalmopathy.

This clonotype was observed many times. The chain joins TRBV7-9 to TRBJ2-7; D may match TRBD1 or TRBD2 (5 bases each). Germline lookup yields CDR1 SEHNR and CDR2 FQNEAQ (reference sequence). CDR3 size: 17 residues. Between the trimmed V and J ends, which lost 7 bases and 6 bases, there was a span of 28 bases. Here the CDR3 DNA reads TGTGCCAGCACCGAACCTAGGGTGGGACCGGGTCAAGGCGAGCAGTACTTC. Encoded protein: CASTEPRVGPGQGEQYF.

In this sample, this clonotype turned up many times. The CDR3 reads CATSRDWSGGPSYEQYF. CDR3 nucleotide sequence: TGTGCCACCAGCAGAGATTGGAGCGGGGGCCCCTCCTACGAGCAGTACTTC. The rearrangement uses TRBV15 and TRBJ2-7; the match to TRBD2 covers 8 bases. Germline V gives CDR1 LNHNV, CDR2 YYDKDF (reference sequence). CDR3 size: 17 residues. Trimming took 0 bases from V and 0 from J; bases not matched to a gene: 7.

In this sample, this clonotype turned up many times. The chain has TRBV6-2 or TRBV6-3 and TRBJ2-3; TRBD2 aligns across 9 bases. CDR1 and CDR2 from the germline V gene are MNHEY and SVGEGT. This CDR3 has 16 amino acids. With V trimmed by 5 bases and J by 0 bases, 6 bases remained unmatched. The CDR3 here is CASSTGLAISTDTQYF. CDR3 DNA: TGTGCCAGCAGTACCGGACTAGCGATAAGCACAGATACGCAGTATTTT.

The chain uses TRBV6-1 and TRBJ2-7; possible D gene TRBD1, 6 bases. CDR1 and CDR2 (germline): MNHNS, SASEGT. The CDR3 totals 12 residues. Trimming stripped 10 bases from V and 4 bases from J, with 14 bases between. The CDR3 loop reads CATAGTGYEQYF. CDR3 DNA: TGTGCCACCGCGGGTACAGGGTACGAGCAGTACTTC.

This clonotype was counted at least ten times. This chain joins TRBV2 and TRBJ1-5; possible D gene TRBD1, 5 bases. V lost 7 bases and J lost 5, with 15 bases in between. The CDR3 is 14 amino acids. CDR1 SNHLY and CDR2 FYNNEI come from the germline V gene. The CDR3 is CASNIAGVDQPQHF. Here the CDR3 DNA reads TGTGCCAGCAACATAGCGGGGGTAGATCAGCCCCAGCATTTT.

Ten or more counts support this clonotype. V and J are TRBV27 and TRBJ1-6, with D perhaps matching TRBD1 (6 bases). This CDR3 has 15 amino acids. CDR1 MNHEY and CDR2 SMNVEV come from the germline V gene (reference sequence). V was pared by 6 bases and J by 10 bases, with 19 bases between. The DNA of the CDR3 is TGTGCCAGCAGCCCCCGCGACAGGTTTGGATCACCCCTCCACTTT. This codes for CASSPRDRFGSPLHF.

The chain links TRBV20-1 to TRBJ2-7, with TRBD1 identical over 10 bases. This CDR3 is built from 14 residues. Germline loops: CDR1 DFQATT, CDR2 SNEGSKA (reference sequence). Trimming at V came to 5 bases and at J to 1 base, leaving 5 bases not matched to a gene. The CDR3 DNA follows: TGCAGTGCTCCTGGACAGGGGGAGTCCTACGAGCAGTACTTC. Protein sequence: CSAPGQGESYEQYF.